The 3 T cell receptor beta chains presented below share a single source sample, sequenced in a study of cytomegalovirus exposure and HLA in healthy donors. 60 Vbeta and 13 Jbeta primers were used in PCR. Profiled with immunoSEQ multiplex PCR; TCRdb holds only in-frame clones, not every one. Of under 100,000 clones listed, more than 65% are singletons. Input material: PBMCs. All receptors derive from a human donor in good health.

The CDR3 bases are TGTGCCAGCAGCAGCGACAGGGGGCGGGCCCTGTACTTC. It is translated as CASSSDRGRALYF. The rearrangement links TRBV7-7 to TRBJ2-7, with TRBD1 identical over 10 bases. This CDR3 spans 13 amino acids. Trimming took 5 bases from V and 12 from J; bases not matched to a gene: 10. CDR1 is SSHAT, CDR2 FNYEAQ, per germline (reference sequence).

The J gene is TRBJ2-7, the V gene TRBV7-9, with D perhaps matching TRBD1 (6 bases). The CDR3 has 13 amino acids. CDR1 is SEHNR and CDR2 is FQNEAQ in the germline V gene (reference sequence). The ends were cut back, 3 bases at V and 6 bases at J, with 12 bases in the middle. The CDR3 is CASSFDRLSEQYF. As DNA, the CDR3 is TGTGCCAGCAGCTTCGACAGGTTAAGCGAGCAGTACTTC. Filled out from reference TRBV7-9 and TRBJ2-7, the complete variable domain reads DTGVSQNPRHKITKRGQNVTFRCDPISEHNRLYWYRQTLGQGPEFLTYFQNEAQLEKSRLLSDRFSAERPKGSFSTLEIQRTEQGDSAMYLCASSFDRLSEQYFGPGTRLTVT.

The chain has TRBV6-1 and TRBJ1-4; unclear D gene. V lost 2 bases, J lost 8 bases, and 12 bases lay in between. Per germline, CDR1 MNHNS and CDR2 SASEGT. The CDR3 is 14 residues long. CDR3 protein: CASSETHSGEKLFF. As DNA, the CDR3 is TGTGCCAGCAGTGAAACCCATTCCGGGGAAAAACTGTTTTTT.